One and the same sample provided the 16 T cell receptor beta chains below, sequenced in a study of blood T cell repertoires in COVID-19. Libraries were prepared by immunoSEQ multiplex PCR; TCRdb keeps only in-frame clonotypes and omits some of them. This table holds about 200,000 clones, around 82% found once. Sequencing was done on a sample of peripheral blood. The receptors come from a woman in her 70s with acute or convalescent COVID-19.

The chain joins TRBV7-2 to TRBJ2-5; 8 positions agree with TRBD2. With V trimmed by 3 bases and J by 3 bases, 6 bases remained unmatched. Germline V gives CDR1 SGHTA, CDR2 FQGNSA. There are 15 residues in the CDR3. CDR3: CASSFGTRVEETQYF. CDR3 DNA sequence: TGTGCCAGCAGCTTCGGGACTAGGGTGGAAGAGACCCAGTACTTC.

The chain couples TRBV6-4 to TRBJ1-2, with D maybe TRBD1 (6 bases). The CDR3 has 16 amino acids. The ends were cut back, 2 bases at V and 4 bases at J, with 17 bases in the middle. Per the germline V gene, CDR1 is MRHNA and CDR2 is SNTAGT. The CDR3 sequence: CASSDGYRAGIYGYTF. The CDR3 coding sequence is TGTGCCAGCAGTGACGGCTACAGGGCCGGAATCTATGGCTACACCTTC.

This rearrangement joins TRBV11-3 to TRBJ1-2; D gene unclear. The CDR3 consists of 17 residues. Germline-derived CDR1 and CDR2 are SGHNT and YENEEA. The V end lost 3 bases, the J end lost 4 bases, and 21 bases lay between the germline ends. CDR3 nucleotide sequence: TGTGCCAGCAGCTTGATGCCTCCGACACGGGGTAGCTATGGCTACACCTTC. Translated: CASSLMPPTRGSYGYTF.

The chain is built from TRBV27 and TRBJ2-3; a weak D match, TRBD1 (6 bases). From germline, CDR1 is MNHEY and CDR2 SMNVEV (reference sequence). Trimming stripped 3 bases from V and 5 bases from J, with 15 bases between. CDR3 length: 15 amino acids. CDR3 nucleotides: TGTGCCAGCAGTTTCGAATGGGACAATAAAGATACGCAGTATTTT. This gives the protein CASSFEWDNKDTQYF.

The chain carries TRBV6-5 and TRBJ1-6; 7 nucleotides align to TRBD1. Germline trimming cut 6 bases from V and 7 bases from J; bases unmatched to any gene: 6. CDR3 length: 14 residues. The germline V gene encodes CDR1 MNHEY and CDR2 SVGAGI. CDR3 sequence reads: CASRTTGWNSPLHF. As DNA, the CDR3 is TGTGCCAGCAGGACGACAGGGTGGAATTCACCCCTCCACTTT.

This clone appeared a few times. The chain links TRBV7-3 to TRBJ2-3; no reliable D call. CDR1 and CDR2 (germline): SGHTA, FQGTGA. V dropped 1 base and J dropped 0 bases, with 11 bases sitting between them. The CDR3 runs to 16 residues. The CDR3 sequence is CASSLIPASSTDTQYF. The CDR3 DNA sequence: TGTGCCAGCAGCTTAATACCAGCGTCTAGCACAGATACGCAGTATTTT.

V gene TRBV6-5 combines with J gene TRBJ1-2, with a tentative D call TRBD1 (5 bases). V was clipped by 6 bases and J by 2 bases, with 10 bases between them. This CDR3 has 13 amino acids. Germline V gives CDR1 MNHEY, CDR2 SVGAGI. CDR3 in DNA: TGTGCCAGCAGAAGGGGAACAAACTATGGCTACACCTTC. Amino acids: CASRRGTNYGYTF.

This clone was seen just once. The chain uses TRBV3-1 (or the pseudogene TRBV3-2) and TRBJ2-1; a weak D match, TRBD2 (7 bases). The CDR3 runs to 15 residues. V lost 3 bases to trimming and J lost 3 bases, with 12 bases between them. Germline V CDR1 and CDR2: LGHDT, YNNKEL (reference sequence). The CDR3 DNA sequence: TGTGCCAGCAGCCAGGAGGGAGGGGGCTACAATGAGCAGTTCTTC. Protein product: CASSQEGGGYNEQFF.

This clone appeared a single time. The rearrangement links TRBV7-3 to TRBJ2-7; TRBD2 is a possible D gene (5 bases). Germline-derived CDR1 and CDR2 are SGHTA and FQGTGA. V was shortened by 3 bases and J by 4 bases, with 10 bases between the two germline ends. This CDR3 is built from 13 residues. The CDR3 DNA follows: TGTGCCAGCAGCTTCGGGGAAGGGTACGAGCAGTACTTC. Translation gives CASSFGEGYEQYF.

The V gene is TRBV29-1, the J gene TRBJ1-4; 8 bases line up with TRBD1. The germline CDR1 and CDR2 sequences are SQVTM and ANQGSEA. V trimming: 4 bases; J trimming: 5 bases; junction bases outside the gene matches: 9. CDR3 length equals 15 residues. The CDR3 DNA sequence: TGCAGCGTTGTGCAGGGGGCGACCGAAAATGAAAAACTGTTTTTT. Protein sequence: CSVVQGATENEKLFF.

This chain uses TRBV7-2 with TRBJ2-1, with a weak D call TRBD2 (5 bases). Germline loops: CDR1 SGHTA, CDR2 FQGNSA. Deletions cut 5 bases from V and 4 bases from J, with 21 bases between. The CDR3 length is 17 residues. DNA of the CDR3: TGTGCCAGCAGCCCAACGAGCAGGCCCTCGGGATACAATGAGCAGTTCTTC. As protein: CASSPTSRPSGYNEQFF.

Only one count was recorded for this clone. The rearrangement joins TRBV3-1 (or the pseudogene TRBV3-2) to TRBJ2-7; no definite D call. CDR1 and CDR2 (germline): LGHDT, YNNKEL (reference sequence). The V gene lost 4 bases and the J gene lost 2 bases, with 12 bases spanning the gap. This CDR3 region has 14 residues. The CDR3 here is CASSLTPRTYEQYF. In nucleotides, the CDR3 is TGTGCCAGCAGCCTAACCCCCAGGACCTACGAGCAGTACTTC.

CDR3 residues: CATSGQGARTGELFF. The CDR3 DNA follows: TGTGCCACCAGTGGGCAGGGGGCGAGGACCGGGGAGCTGTTTTTT. This rearrangement joins TRBV24-1 to TRBJ2-2; 8 positions agree with TRBD1. The V gene end was trimmed by 5 bases and the J gene end by 5 bases; junction bases not matched to a gene: 6. There are 15 residues in the CDR3. In germline, CDR1 is KGHDR, CDR2 SFDVKD.

The chain uses TRBV10-3 and TRBJ1-2; D is unresolved. CDR1 and CDR2 (germline): ENHRY, SYGVKD. V lost 3 bases, J lost 7 bases, and 15 bases lay in between. The length of the CDR3 is 14 residues. CDR3 amino acids: CAISDASKSRGYTF. The CDR3 DNA follows: TGTGCCATCAGTGACGCTAGCAAGTCTCGTGGCTACACCTTC.

J is TRBJ2-3 and V is TRBV7-6, with TRBD1 identical over 7 bases. There are 16 residues in the CDR3. V gave up 2 bases and J gave up 3 bases; unmatched junction bases: 8. Germline CDR1 is SGHVS and CDR2 is FNYEAQ. The chain's CDR3 is CASSLTRAGGTDTQYF. CDR3 sequence (DNA): TGTGCCAGCAGCTTAACTAGGGCAGGGGGTACAGATACGCAGTATTTT.

The chain links TRBV19 to TRBJ1-5; D might be TRBD1 (5 bases). V lost 10 bases, J lost 1 base, and 14 bases lay in between. CDR1 LNHDA and CDR2 SQIVND come from the germline V gene (reference sequence). The CDR3 contains 14 residues. Here the CDR3 DNA reads TGTGCCACCTGGGGGGGATTGAGCAATCAGCCCCAGCATTTT. Translating gives CATWGGLSNQPQHF. Full variable domain (rest looked up from reference TRBV19 and TRBJ1-5): DGGITQSPKYLFRKEGQNVTLSCEQNLNHDAMYWYRQDPGQGLRLIYYSQIVNDFQKGDIAEGYSVSREKKESFPLTVTSAQKNPTAFYLCATWGGLSNQPQHFGDGTRLSIL.